These 25 T cell receptor beta chains were sequenced from one sample in a study of T cells in Graves' hyperthyroidism and ophthalmopathy. From RNA transcripts, TCR beta CDR3 regions were amplified. HTBI primers were the set used in a first-round RT-PCR of the TCR CDR3. Via MiXCR, TCRdb re-called the multiplex PCR reads, giving one row per CDR3 protein. This sample has 340,000 or so distinct CDR3 sequences, with 15% to 20% found just once. Specimen: blood. The receptors originated from a woman aged 45-59 years with Graves' hyperthyroidism.

The chain has TRBV6-1 and TRBJ2-6, with D uncertain. V lost 5 bases to trimming and J lost 0 bases, with 14 bases between them. Germline loops: CDR1 MNHNS, CDR2 SASEGT. The CDR3 runs 17 residues. The CDR3 DNA is TGTGCCAGCAGTCCGCCCGAGTCCCTCTCTGGGGCCAACGTCCTGACTTTC. Amino acid sequence: CASSPPESLSGANVLTF.

This clonotype was counted only a few times. This chain links TRBV30 with TRBJ2-2; D gene unclear. The V end was cut by 0 bases, the J end by 7 bases, with 6 bases between. Germline V gives CDR1 GTSNPN, CDR2 SVGIG (reference sequence). The CDR3 covers 12 residues. The CDR3 loop reads CAWSVGDGELFF. Here the CDR3 DNA reads TGTGCCTGGAGTGTGGGTGACGGGGAGCTGTTTTTT. The whole variable domain, filled in from reference TRBV30 and TRBJ2-2, reads SQTIHQWPATLVQPVGSPLSLECTVEGTSNPNLYWYRQAAGRGLQLLFYSVGIGQISSEVPQNLSASRPQDRQFILSSKKLLLSDSGFYLCAWSVGDGELFFGEGSRLTVL.

CDR3 nucleotides: TGCGCCAGCAGCTTGGGACTACCCCCCCTCGGTGGCTACACCTTC. The encoded protein is CASSLGLPPLGGYTF. The chain combines TRBV5-1 with TRBJ1-2; D is uncertain. The germline V gene encodes CDR1 SGHRS and CDR2 YFSETQ. This CDR3 has 15 residues. Trimming cost V 0 bases and J 7 bases, with 16 bases left between them. Looking up the rest from reference TRBV5-1 and TRBJ1-2 gives the full variable domain: KAGVTQTPRYLIKTRGQQVTLSCSPISGHRSVSWYQQTPGQGLQFLFEYFSETQRNKGNFPGRFSGRQFSNSRSEMNVSTLELGDSALYLCASSLGLPPLGGYTFGSGTRLTVV.

The chain has TRBV7-9 and TRBJ2-1; tentative D call: TRBD2 (7 bases). Trimming cost V 5 bases and J 2 bases, with 16 bases left between them. Germline V gene data show CDR1 as SEHNR and CDR2 as FQNEAQ (reference sequence). This CDR3 comprises 16 residues. The CDR3 is CASSRTGGHTYNEQFF. In DNA, the CDR3 is TGTGCCAGCAGCCGCACGGGGGGCCACACCTACAATGAGCAGTTCTTC. Looking up the rest from reference TRBV7-9 and TRBJ2-1 gives the full variable domain: DTGVSQNPRHKITKRGQNVTFRCDPISEHNRLYWYRQTLGQGPEFLTYFQNEAQLEKSRLLSDRFSAERPKGSFSTLEIQRTEQGDSAMYLCASSRTGGHTYNEQFFGPGTRLTVL.

Turning to this clonotype: An end of the junction differs from the germline gene, which may be a read error. The chain employs TRBV5-1 and TRBJ1-1; the D is unclear. The CDR3 runs to 15 residues. CDR1 SGHRS and CDR2 YFSETQ come from the germline V gene. CDR3 protein: CASSLLAQSNTVAFF. In DNA form, the CDR3 reads TGCGCCAGCAGCTTGTTGGCCCAGTCGAACACTGTAGCTTTCTTT. Filled out from reference TRBV5-1 and TRBJ1-1, the complete variable domain reads KAGVTQTPRYLIKTRGQQVTLSCSPISGHRSVSWYQQTPGQGLQFLFEYFSETQRNKGNFPGRFSGRQFSNSRSEMNVSTLELGDSALYLCASSLLAQSNTVAFFGQGTRLTVV.

This clonotype has a count of ten or more. The CDR3 region is CASSQGTGANEKLFF. CDR3 DNA sequence: TGTGCCAGCAGCCAAGGGACAGGGGCTAATGAAAAACTGTTTTTT. The rearrangement joins TRBV3-1 to TRBJ1-4; the match to TRBD1 covers 9 bases. J gave up 3 bases and V 1 base, and 0 bases lay outside the gene matches. Germline-derived CDR1 and CDR2 are LGHDT and YNNKEL (reference sequence). The CDR3 runs to 15 residues.

This clonotype showed up just once. The chain uses TRBV2 and TRBJ2-3; 10 bases are a match to TRBD2. The CDR3 covers 18 residues. Germline-derived CDR1 and CDR2 are SNHLY and FYNNEI. V was clipped by 5 bases and J by 1 base; unmatched bases: 12. CDR3 sequence reads: CASSLSGGAFDGTDTQYF. CDR3 sequence (DNA): TGTGCCAGCAGTCTCAGCGGGGGGGCTTTTGATGGCACAGATACGCAGTATTTT.

The rearrangement uses TRBV27 and TRBJ1-5; 9 bases align to TRBD1. This CDR3 is built from 16 residues. Germline assignment: CDR1 MNHEY and CDR2 SMNVEV (reference sequence). V lost 5 bases and J lost 7; bases outside the gene matches: 12. CDR3 sequence reads: CASSPSFGTGQQPQHF. CDR3 DNA: TGTGCCAGCAGTCCAAGTTTCGGGACAGGGCAACAGCCCCAGCATTTT.

This clonotype has a count of ten or more. The chain employs TRBV27 and TRBJ2-1; the match to TRBD1 covers 9 bases. This CDR3 has 15 residues. Germline V lookup: CDR1 MNHEY, CDR2 SMNVEV (reference sequence). The V segment lost 7 bases and the J segment 4 bases; nucleotides outside the gene matches: 8. Here the CDR3 reads CASKPGQGFYNEQFF. The CDR3 bases are TGTGCCAGCAAACCGGGACAGGGCTTTTACAATGAGCAGTTCTTC.

The chain couples TRBV29-1 to TRBJ1-1; tentatively, D is TRBD1 (5 bases). The V gene's germline CDR1 is SQVTM and CDR2 ANQGSEA. There are 13 residues in the CDR3. V was shortened by 6 bases and J by 3 bases, with 14 bases between the two germline ends. The CDR3, as DNA: TGCAGCGTCGCTGTCTCGGGGGACACTGAAGCTTTCTTT. Translating gives CSVAVSGDTEAFF.

This clonotype was detected only a few times. The chain is built from TRBV6-1 and TRBJ1-6; TRBD1 aligns across 7 bases. The J segment lost 7 bases and the V segment lost 6 bases, leaving 9 bases of the junction unmatched. Germline loops: CDR1 MNHNS, CDR2 SASEGT. The CDR3 contains 15 residues. CDR3 protein: CASSPSQGRNSPLHF. The DNA for the CDR3 is TGTGCCAGCAGCCCATCACAGGGGAGGAATTCACCCCTCCACTTT.

This clonotype was seen a handful of times. Here the CDR3 DNA reads TGCGCCAGCAGCTTGTTCGTAGCGGGAGCGTCGTGGGCCACCGGGGAGCTGTTTTTT. Translated: CASSLFVAGASWATGELFF. The rearrangement uses TRBV5-1 and TRBJ2-2; 9 positions agree with TRBD2. V dropped 1 base and J dropped 4; count of bases not matched to a gene: 14. CDR3 length: 19 amino acids. The V gene's germline CDR1 is SGHRS and CDR2 YFSETQ.

This clonotype was observed at least ten times. V gene TRBV12-3 or TRBV12-4 combines with J gene TRBJ2-7; TRBD2 matches 10 bases. The CDR3 contains 16 residues. The ends lost 3 bases at V and 3 bases at J; junction bases unmatched: 8. The chain's CDR3 is CASSFVGTSVGYEQYF. DNA for the CDR3: TGTGCCAGCAGTTTTGTTGGGACTAGCGTGGGCTACGAGCAGTACTTC.

This clonotype was recorded at least ten times. The chain links TRBV2 to TRBJ2-3; no firm D call. Germline-derived CDR1 and CDR2 are SNHLY and FYNNEI. V gave up 1 base and J gave up 2 bases, with 7 bases separating them. This CDR3 spans 14 amino acids. The CDR3 loop is CASSEDPVTDTQYF. CDR3 DNA sequence: TGTGCCAGCAGTGAAGACCCGGTCACAGATACGCAGTATTTT. Complete variable domain (other parts from reference TRBV2 and TRBJ2-3): EPEVTQTPSHQVTQMGQEVILRCVPISNHLYFYWYRQILGQKVEFLVSFYNNEISEKSEIFDDQFSVERPDGSNFTLKIRSTKLEDSAMYFCASSEDPVTDTQYFGPGTRLTVL.

This clonotype was picked up many times. This chain connects TRBV28 to TRBJ1-5; D is undetermined. The V end was cut by 2 bases, the J end by 4 bases, with 6 bases between. The CDR3 has 13 residues. Germline assignment: CDR1 MDHEN and CDR2 SYDVKM. CDR3 in DNA: TGTGCCAGCAGTTTAGATAGAAATCAGCCCCAGCATTTT. Translated: CASSLDRNQPQHF.

This clonotype was counted ten times or more. V gene TRBV27 combines with J gene TRBJ2-1, with 9 positions matching TRBD2. The CDR3 covers 14 residues. V trimming: 2 bases; J trimming: 9 bases; junction bases outside the gene matches: 5. Germline CDR1 and CDR2: MNHEY and SMNVEV (reference sequence). The CDR3 bases are TGTGCCAGCAGTTTAGTAGCGGGAGTAATTGAGCAGTTCTTC. This encodes CASSLVAGVIEQFF.

This chain joins TRBV20-1 and TRBJ2-3, with D perhaps matching TRBD2 (6 bases). V lost 0 bases and J 2 bases, leaving 12 bases between the germline ends. The CDR3 is made up of 15 amino acids. Per germline, CDR1 DFQATT and CDR2 SNEGSKA (reference sequence). The CDR3 sequence: CSARDVSGDTDTQYF. The CDR3, as DNA: TGCAGTGCTAGAGATGTTAGCGGAGACACAGATACGCAGTATTTT.

V usage is TRBV7-6 and J usage is TRBJ2-7; unclear D gene. Germline assignment: CDR1 SGHVS and CDR2 FNYEAQ. CDR3 length equals 14 residues. Trimming shortened V by 1 base and J by 0 bases, and 7 bases separated the two germline ends. CDR3 nucleotides: TGTGCCAGCAGCTTAGAGGCCAGCTCCTACGAGCAGTACTTC. Encoded protein: CASSLEASSYEQYF. Complete variable domain (other parts from reference TRBV7-6 and TRBJ2-7): GAGVSQSPRYKVTKRGQDVALRCDPISGHVSLYWYRQALGQGPEFLTYFNYEAQQDKSGLPNDRFSAERPEGSISTLTIQRTEQRDSAMYRCASSLEASSYEQYFGPGTRLTVT.

The V and J genes are TRBV11-2 and TRBJ2-7; D gene ambiguous. From germline, CDR1 is SGHAT and CDR2 FQNNGV. V was clipped by 2 bases and J by 2 bases, with 4 bases between them. The CDR3 contains 12 residues. CDR3 in DNA: TGTGCCAGCAGCTTAACTACCTACGAGCAGTACGTC. This codes for CASSLTTYEQYV.

This clonotype showed up many times. V usage is TRBV18 and J usage is TRBJ2-1; TRBD2 matches 7 bases. Trimming took 6 bases from V and 3 from J; bases not matched to a gene: 8. Germline V gene data show CDR1 as KGHSH and CDR2 as LQKENI. This CDR3 region has 15 residues. CDR3 DNA sequence: TGTGCCAGCTCCCGTCAGGAGCGGGGCTACAATGAGCAGTTCTTC. The encoded protein is CASSRQERGYNEQFF.

This clonotype was seen many times. This CDR3 is CAWEGTDGIQYF. In nucleotides, the CDR3 is TGTGCCTGGGAAGGGACAGACGGCATTCAGTACTTC. The V and J genes are TRBV30 and TRBJ2-4; 7 bases are shared with TRBD1. V trimming: 5 bases; J trimming: 9 bases; junction bases outside the gene matches: 7. The germline CDR1 and CDR2 sequences are GTSNPN and SVGIG (reference sequence). The CDR3 covers 12 residues.

This chain uses TRBV27 with TRBJ1-1; 7 positions agree with TRBD1. The CDR3 is made up of 14 amino acids. Trimming removed 1 base from V and 7 bases from J; junction bases left unmatched: 6. In germline, CDR1 is MNHEY, CDR2 SMNVEV (reference sequence). The CDR3 loop is CASSLYRGLGEAFF. The CDR3 nucleotides read TGTGCCAGCAGTTTATACAGGGGCTTAGGTGAAGCTTTCTTT.

In this sample, this clonotype turned up a few times. It may be a read error: a sequence one base away is much more abundant. CDR3 loop: CASSPGQGNYSYTF. The CDR3 DNA sequence: TGTGCCAGCAGTCCCGGACAGGGGAACTATAGCTACACCTTC. The genes are TRBV12-3 or TRBV12-4 and TRBJ1-2, with 9 bases matching TRBD1. This CDR3 spans 14 amino acids.

J is TRBJ1-1 and V is TRBV7-9, with TRBD1 matching over 7 bases. Germline V gene lookup returns CDR1 SEHNR and CDR2 FQNEAQ (reference sequence). Germline trimming cut 5 bases from V and 6 bases from J; bases unmatched to any gene: 6. The CDR3 length is 13 residues. Here the CDR3 reads CASSTGQSSEAFF. CDR3 DNA: TGTGCCAGCAGCACGGGACAGAGCTCTGAAGCTTTCTTT.

J is TRBJ2-1 and V is TRBV20-1, with D perhaps being TRBD1 or TRBD2 (6 bases each). V was cut by 2 bases and J by 7 bases, with 15 bases left in between. Germline-derived CDR1 and CDR2 are DFQATT and SNEGSKA (reference sequence). This CDR3 contains 14 residues. This chain's CDR3 is CSARRGRQGNEQFF. In nucleotides, the CDR3 is TGCAGTGCTAGACGGGGGCGACAAGGTAATGAGCAGTTCTTC.